These T cell receptor beta chains were read from a single sample in a study of shared clonotypes between healthy human individuals. This table comes from immunoSEQ multiplex PCR, and its TCRdb copy is limited to in-frame clones, with some not included. Of about 460,000 clones detected, roughly three quarters appear once; the ten largest clones hold 12%. What was sequenced was PBMCs. Receptor source: a woman aged 40 to 50 in good health. Some clones in this sample may be carry-over from other donors' samples. Each CDR3 is given without its conserved first and last residue.

CDR3 | J | V
ASSLVAGPTYEQY | TRBJ2-7 | TRBV11-2
ASSLKVAGDEQF | TRBJ2-1 | TRBV7-3
ASSSRGRVDQETQY | TRBJ2-5 | TRBV5-1
ASSLVREQETQY | TRBJ2-5 | TRBV11-2
ASSLHGTGNSNQPQH | TRBJ1-5 | TRBV27
SASGTEQF | TRBJ2-1 | TRBV20-1
ASTLAGGSDQPQH | TRBJ1-5 | TRBV6-1
ASSSRLAGGLSYEQY | TRBJ2-7 | TRBV7-2
ASSLGPNNEQF | TRBJ2-1 | TRBV11-3
ASSAGASEQF | TRBJ2-1 | TRBV13
ASSLITGASYEQY | TRBJ2-7 | TRBV7-9
ASSQDVGAYEQY | TRBJ2-7 | TRBV4-3
ASSLGVPNEKLF | TRBJ1-4 | TRBV7-8
ASSLVATGDHEQY | TRBJ2-7 | TRBV7-2
ASSARGASGASPYEQY | TRBJ2-7 | TRBV7-9
ATSRTSGRVFDEQF | TRBJ2-1 | TRBV15
SESSNYGYT | TRBJ1-2 | TRBV29-1
ASSLPQGTKY | TRBJ2-4 | TRBV28
SVVWVTGANVLT | TRBJ2-6 | TRBV29-1
AWSVLSLTRGYT | TRBJ1-2 | TRBV30
ASSMAGGWNTEAF | TRBJ1-1 | TRBV11-2
ASQNQGSNYGYT | TRBJ1-2 | TRBV28
ASSYPTSGFQETQY | TRBJ2-5 | TRBV5-4
ASSLWTGEANTEAF | TRBJ1-1 | TRBV5-1
ASSLGRLIDTQY | TRBJ2-3 | TRBV7-9
ASSQLYNTGELF | TRBJ2-2 | TRBV27
ASSLRATYEQY | TRBJ2-7 | TRBV27
AWSAGTSGRAYEQY | TRBJ2-7 | TRBV30
ASSVGPGGAGDTEAF | TRBJ1-1 | TRBV9
ASSPGQGLESTEAF | TRBJ1-1 | TRBV5-4
SVDGLAERSYNEQF | TRBJ2-1 | TRBV29-1
ASSGGHNEQF | TRBJ2-1 | TRBV5-1
ASSIAAGEQETQY | TRBJ2-5 | TRBV19
ASSFSHNEQF | TRBJ2-1 | TRBV27
ASSVPETPRHNQPQH | TRBJ1-5 | TRBV28
ASKQDRGLSYEQY | TRBJ2-7 | TRBV5-4
ASSPGLQTSTTQY | TRBJ2-3 | TRBV7-3
RAGEAF | TRBJ1-1 | TRBV20-1
ASSLDVGGHQPQH | TRBJ1-5 | TRBV5-1
ASSLDSNYGYT | TRBJ1-2 | TRBV5-1
ASSVTSGSGELF | TRBJ2-2 | TRBV9